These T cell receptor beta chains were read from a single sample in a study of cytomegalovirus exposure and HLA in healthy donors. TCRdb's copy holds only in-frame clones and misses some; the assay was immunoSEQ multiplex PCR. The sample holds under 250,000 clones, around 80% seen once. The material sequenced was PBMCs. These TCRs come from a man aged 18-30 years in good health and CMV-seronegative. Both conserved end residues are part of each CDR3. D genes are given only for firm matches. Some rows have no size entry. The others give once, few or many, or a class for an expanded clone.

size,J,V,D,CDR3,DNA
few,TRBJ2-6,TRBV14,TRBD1,CASRGGQGAGGANVLTF,TGTGCCAGCAGAGGCGGACAGGGGGCTGGCGGGGCCAACGTCCTGACTTTC
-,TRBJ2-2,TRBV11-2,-,CASSLVETGELFF,TGTGCCAGCAGCTTAGTAGAGACCGGGGAGCTGTTTTTT
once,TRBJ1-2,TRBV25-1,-,CASSHNEASGNYGYTF,TGTGCCAGCAGTCACAACGAAGCGTCCGGGAACTATGGCTACACCTTC
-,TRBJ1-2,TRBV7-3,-,CASSADPGGRSDGYTF,TGTGCCAGCAGCGCGGACCCGGGGGGGCGCTCAGATGGCTACACCTTC
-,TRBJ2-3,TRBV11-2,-,CASSLDFRTDTQYF,TGTGCCAGCAGCTTAGACTTCCGCACAGATACGCAGTATTTT
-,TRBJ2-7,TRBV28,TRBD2,CASSLGLAGDPAYEQYF,TGTGCCAGCAGTTTAGGACTAGCGGGAGATCCGGCCTACGAGCAGTACTTC
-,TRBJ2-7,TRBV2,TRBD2,CASRTSDFYEQYF,TGTGCCAGCAGGACTAGCGACTTCTACGAGCAGTACTTC
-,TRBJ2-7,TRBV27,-,CASSSTGYEQYF,TGTGCCAGCAGTTCCACAGGGTACGAGCAGTACTTC
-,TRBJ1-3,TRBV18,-,CASSPQGDGNTIYF,TGTGCCAGCTCACCACAGGGGGATGGAAACACCATATATTTT
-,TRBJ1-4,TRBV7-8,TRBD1,CASSLRDRGEKLFF,TGTGCCAGCAGCTTGAGGGACAGGGGGGAAAAACTGTTTTTT
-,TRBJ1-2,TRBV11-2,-,CASSLDRGGIGTYGYTF,TGTGCCAGCAGCTTAGATCGTGGGGGGATCGGGACCTATGGCTACACCTTC
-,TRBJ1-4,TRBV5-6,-,CASSLPTGEKLFF,TGTGCCAGCAGCTTACCCACCGGTGAAAAACTGTTTTTT
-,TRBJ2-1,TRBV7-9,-,CASSLAFLDEQFF,TGTGCCAGCAGCTTAGCGTTCCTCGATGAGCAGTTCTTC
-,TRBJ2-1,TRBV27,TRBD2,CASSYTSAGLYNEQFF,TGTGCCAGCAGCTATACTAGCGCGGGCCTCTACAATGAGCAGTTCTTC
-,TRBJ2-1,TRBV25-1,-,CASSEDFSYNEQFF,TGTGCCAGCAGTGAAGACTTCTCCTACAATGAGCAGTTCTTC
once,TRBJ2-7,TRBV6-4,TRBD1,CASSDSPGTGGVVYEQYF,TGTGCCAGCAGTGACTCCCCCGGGACAGGGGGCGTAGTGTACGAGCAGTACTTC
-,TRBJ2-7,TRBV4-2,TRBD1,CASSLPYRGSDEQYF,TGTGCCAGCAGCCTACCCTACAGGGGGTCAGACGAGCAGTACTTC
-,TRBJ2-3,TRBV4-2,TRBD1,CASSQDVGQGSDTQYF,TGTGCCAGCAGCCAAGATGTGGGACAGGGGTCAGATACGCAGTATTTT
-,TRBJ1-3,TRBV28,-,CASSLYKGGSGNTIYF,TGTGCCAGCAGTTTATATAAAGGGGGCTCTGGAAACACCATATATTTT
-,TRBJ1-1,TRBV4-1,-,CASSQPTLAGNTEAFF,TGCGCCAGCAGCCAACCCACTCTAGCGGGAAACACTGAAGCTTTCTTT
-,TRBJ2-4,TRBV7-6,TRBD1,CASSEGQAKNIQYF,TGTGCCAGCAGCGAGGGACAGGCAAAAAACATTCAGTACTTC
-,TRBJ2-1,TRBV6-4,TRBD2,CASSVAGGKDNEQFF,TGTGCCAGCAGTGTAGCGGGAGGAAAAGACAATGAGCAGTTCTTC
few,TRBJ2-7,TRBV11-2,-,CASSLYYAYEQYF,TGTGCCAGCAGCTTATACTACGCCTACGAGCAGTACTTC
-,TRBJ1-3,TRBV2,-,CASKGGGNTIYF,TGTGCCAGCAAAGGGGGTGGAAACACCATATATTTT
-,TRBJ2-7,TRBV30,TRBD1,CACRTDRSSYEQYF,TGTGCCTGCAGAACGGACAGGAGCTCCTACGAGCAGTACTTC
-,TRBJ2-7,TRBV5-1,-,CASSLEGFEQYF,TGCGCCAGCAGCTTAGAGGGTTTCGAGCAGTACTTC
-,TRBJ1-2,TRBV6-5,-,CASSYSGQHYGYTF,TGTGCCAGCAGTTACTCGGGGCAGCACTATGGCTACACCTTC
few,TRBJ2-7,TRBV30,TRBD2,CAWSVSLAASYEQYF,TGTGCCTGGAGTGTAAGCCTAGCGGCCTCCTACGAGCAGTACTTC
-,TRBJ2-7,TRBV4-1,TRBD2,CASKRLAGGEQYF,TGCGCCAGCAAACGGCTAGCGGGAGGAGAGCAGTACTTC
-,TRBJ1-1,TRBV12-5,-,CASGETTLSAEAFF,TGTGCTAGTGGGGAAACCACGTTAAGCGCTGAAGCTTTCTTT
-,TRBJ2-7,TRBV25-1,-,CASSELGGTPYEQYF,TGTGCCAGCAGTGAGTTGGGCGGGACCCCCTACGAGCAGTACTTC
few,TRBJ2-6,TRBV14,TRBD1,CASSPRQGSSSGANVLTF,TGTGCCAGCAGCCCCCGACAGGGGTCAAGCTCTGGGGCCAACGTCCTGACTTTC
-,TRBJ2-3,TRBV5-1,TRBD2,CASNPGGGPTDTQYF,TGCGCCAGCAACCCGGGAGGGGGGCCCACAGATACGCAGTATTTT
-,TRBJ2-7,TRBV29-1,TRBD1,CSVVKDRGTYEQYF,TGCAGCGTTGTAAAGGACAGGGGAACCTACGAGCAGTACTTC
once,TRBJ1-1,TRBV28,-,CASNSQGNTEAFF,TGTGCCAGCAATTCACAGGGGAACACTGAAGCTTTCTTT
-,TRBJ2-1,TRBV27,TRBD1,CASTGDRYLFF,TGTGCCAGCACCGGGGACAGGTACCTGTTCTTC
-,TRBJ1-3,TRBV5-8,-,CASSQDSSGNTIYF,TGTGCCAGCAGTCAAGATAGCTCTGGAAACACCATATATTTT
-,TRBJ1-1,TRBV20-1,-,CSGGGGHEAFF,TGCAGTGGGGGGGGCGGGCATGAAGCTTTCTTT
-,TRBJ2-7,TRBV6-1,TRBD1,CASSAWTGLEQYF,TGTGCCAGCAGTGCCTGGACAGGGCTCGAGCAGTACTTC
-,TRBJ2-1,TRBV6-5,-,CASSYLSGVGEQFF,TGTGCCAGCAGTTACCTTTCGGGAGTCGGTGAGCAGTTCTTC
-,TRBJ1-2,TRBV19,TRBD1,CASTLDREGYTF,TGTGCCAGTACCCTCGACAGGGAAGGCTACACCTTC
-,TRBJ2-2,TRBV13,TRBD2,CASSLSGRALGELFF,TGTGCCAGCAGCTTAAGCGGGAGGGCCCTCGGGGAGCTGTTTTTT
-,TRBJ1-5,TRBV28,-,CASRRGWGNQPQHF,TGTGCCAGCAGACGGGGGTGGGGCAATCAGCCCCAGCATTTT
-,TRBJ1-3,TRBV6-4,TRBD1,CASSDSSGTGTGNTIYF,TGTGCCAGCAGTGACTCCTCCGGGACAGGTACTGGAAACACCATATATTTT